This TCR beta chain was identified during a study of T cells in Graves' hyperthyroidism and ophthalmopathy. Points from the study as a whole: In simple terms, a model built on 13 V-J features told ophthalmopathy apart from stable hyperthyroidism. Peripheral blood also featured most of the thyroid clonotypes expanded above 0.001.

The table lists this clonotype with many counts. The antigen remains undetermined. CDR1 MNHEY and CDR2 SVGEGT come from the germline V gene. The CDR3 has 15 amino acids. Between the trimmed V and J ends, which lost 4 bases and 2 bases, there was a span of 14 bases. Researchers took RNA transcripts and amplified the TCR beta CDR3 regions from them. The HTBI primer set was used in a first-round RT-PCR of the TCR CDR3. In TCRdb, the multiplex PCR reads were re-called with MiXCR into one record per CDR3 protein. This table has about 610,000 distinct CDR3 sequences, approximately 15% appearing once. Input material: blood. The V call is TRBV6-2 or TRBV6-3, the J call TRBJ2-5; D not resolved. The clonotype was recovered from a middle-aged woman with Graves' ophthalmopathy. In DNA form, the CDR3 reads TGTGCCAGCAGTTCCCCTTTCGGAGCTCAAGAGACCCAGTACTTC. This gives the protein CASSSPFGAQETQYF.